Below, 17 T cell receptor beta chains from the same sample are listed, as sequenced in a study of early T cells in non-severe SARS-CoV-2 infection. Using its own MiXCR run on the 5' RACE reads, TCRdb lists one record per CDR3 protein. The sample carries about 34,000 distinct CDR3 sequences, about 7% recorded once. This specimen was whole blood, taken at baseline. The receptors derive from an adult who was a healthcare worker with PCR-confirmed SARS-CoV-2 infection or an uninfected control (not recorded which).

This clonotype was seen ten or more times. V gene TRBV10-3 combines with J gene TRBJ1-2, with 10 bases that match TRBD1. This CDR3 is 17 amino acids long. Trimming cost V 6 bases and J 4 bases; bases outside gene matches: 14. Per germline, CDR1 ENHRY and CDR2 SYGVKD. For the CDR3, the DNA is TGTGCCATCAGGCGCGGGACAGGGGAAGGTCCTGGCTATGGCTACACCTTC. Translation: CAIRRGTGEGPGYGYTF.

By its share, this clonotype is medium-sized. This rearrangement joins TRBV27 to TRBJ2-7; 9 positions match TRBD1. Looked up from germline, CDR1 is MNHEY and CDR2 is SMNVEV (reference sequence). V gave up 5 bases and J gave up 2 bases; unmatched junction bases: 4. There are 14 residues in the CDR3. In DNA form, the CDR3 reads TGTGCCAGCAGTCCCCGGACAGGGGCCTACGAGCAGTACGTC. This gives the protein CASSPRTGAYEQYV.

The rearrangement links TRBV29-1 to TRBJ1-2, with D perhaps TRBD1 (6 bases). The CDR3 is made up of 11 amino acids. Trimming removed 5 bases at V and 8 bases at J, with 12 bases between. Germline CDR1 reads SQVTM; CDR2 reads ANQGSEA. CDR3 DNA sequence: TGCAGCGTTCGGGGGGCTGACGGCTACACCTTC. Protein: CSVRGADGYTF. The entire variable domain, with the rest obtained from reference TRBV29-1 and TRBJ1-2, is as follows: SAVISQKPSRDICQRGTSLTIQCQVDSQVTMMFWYRQQPGQSLTLIATANQGSEATYESGFVIDKFPISRPNLTFSTLTVSNMSPEDSSIYLCSVRGADGYTFGSGTRLTVV.

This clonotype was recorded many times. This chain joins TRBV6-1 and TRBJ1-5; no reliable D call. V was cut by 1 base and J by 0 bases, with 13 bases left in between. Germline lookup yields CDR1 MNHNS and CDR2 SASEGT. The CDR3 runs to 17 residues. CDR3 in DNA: TGTGCCAGCAGTGAAGTGGTGGGCTTATATAGCAATCAGCCCCAGCATTTT. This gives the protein CASSEVVGLYSNQPQHF.

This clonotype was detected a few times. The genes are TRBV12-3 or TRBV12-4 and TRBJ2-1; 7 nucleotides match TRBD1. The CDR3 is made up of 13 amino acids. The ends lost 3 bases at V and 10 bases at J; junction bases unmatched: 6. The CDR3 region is CASSLTGKSEQFF. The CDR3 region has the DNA TGTGCCAGCAGTTTGACAGGGAAGTCCGAGCAGTTCTTC.

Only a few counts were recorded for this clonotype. CDR3 in amino acids: CASSQVGTGDPYGYTF. The CDR3 bases are TGCGCCAGCAGCCAAGTTGGGACAGGGGACCCCTATGGCTACACCTTC. The chain couples TRBV4-1 to TRBJ1-2; 10 nucleotides match TRBD1. From germline, CDR1 is MGHRA and CDR2 YSYEKL. The ends lost 1 base at V and 4 bases at J; junction bases unmatched: 6. The CDR3 has 16 residues.

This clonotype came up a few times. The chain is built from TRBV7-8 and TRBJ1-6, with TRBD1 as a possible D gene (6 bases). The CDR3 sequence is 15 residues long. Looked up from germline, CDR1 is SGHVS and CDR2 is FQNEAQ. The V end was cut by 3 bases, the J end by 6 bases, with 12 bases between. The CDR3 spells CASSFYGGANSPLHF. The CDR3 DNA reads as TGTGCCAGCAGCTTCTACGGGGGGGCTAATTCACCCCTCCACTTT. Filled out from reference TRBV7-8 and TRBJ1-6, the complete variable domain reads GAGVSQSPRYKVAKRGQDVALRCDPISGHVSLFWYQQALGQGPEFLTYFQNEAQLDKSGLPSDRFFAERPEGSVSTLKIQRTQQEDSAVYLCASSFYGGANSPLHFGNGTRLTVT.

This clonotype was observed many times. The CDR3 DNA reads as TGTGCCAGCAGCTTAGGTAGCGGGAGAAGCTACGAGCAGTACGTC. Protein sequence: CASSLGSGRSYEQYV. The rearrangement uses TRBV7-2 and TRBJ2-7; 9 bases are shared with TRBD2. This CDR3 is built from 15 residues. V was pared by 1 base and J by 3 bases, with 4 bases of the junction left unmatched. The V gene's germline CDR1 is SGHTA and CDR2 FQGNSA.

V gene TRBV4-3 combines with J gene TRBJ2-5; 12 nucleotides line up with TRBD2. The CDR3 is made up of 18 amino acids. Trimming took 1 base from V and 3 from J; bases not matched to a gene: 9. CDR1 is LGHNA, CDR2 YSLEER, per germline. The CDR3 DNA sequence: TGCGCCAGCAGCCAAGGGATACTAGCGGGAGGAAACGAAGAGACCCAGTACTTC. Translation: CASSQGILAGGNEETQYF.

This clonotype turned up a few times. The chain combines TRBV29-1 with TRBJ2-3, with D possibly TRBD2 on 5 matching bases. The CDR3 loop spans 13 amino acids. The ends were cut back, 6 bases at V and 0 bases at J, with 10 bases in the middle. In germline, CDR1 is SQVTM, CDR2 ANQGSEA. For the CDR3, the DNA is TGCAGCGTCGGGAAAGGAAGCACAGATACGCAGTATTTT. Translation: CSVGKGSTDTQYF.

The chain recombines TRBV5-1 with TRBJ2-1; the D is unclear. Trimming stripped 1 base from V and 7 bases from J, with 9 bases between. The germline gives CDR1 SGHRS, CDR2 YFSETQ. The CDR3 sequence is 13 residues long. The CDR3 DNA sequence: TGCGCCAGCAGCTTGTCCCTAATAAATGAGCAGTTCTTC. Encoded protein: CASSLSLINEQFF.

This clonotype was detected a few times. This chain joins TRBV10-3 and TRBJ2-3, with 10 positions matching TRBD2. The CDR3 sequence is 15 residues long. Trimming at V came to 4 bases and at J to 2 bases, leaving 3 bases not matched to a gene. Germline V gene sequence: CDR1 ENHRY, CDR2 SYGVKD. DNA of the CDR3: TGTGCCATCAGTGCCGGGACTAGCGACACAGATACGCAGTATTTT. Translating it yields CAISAGTSDTDTQYF.

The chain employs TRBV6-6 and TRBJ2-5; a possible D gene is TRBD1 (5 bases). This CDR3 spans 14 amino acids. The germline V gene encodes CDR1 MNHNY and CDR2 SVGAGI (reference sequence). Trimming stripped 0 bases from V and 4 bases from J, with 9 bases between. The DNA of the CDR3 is TGTGCCAGCAGTTACTCGGGGCCTGGAGAGACCCAGTACTTC. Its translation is CASSYSGPGETQYF.

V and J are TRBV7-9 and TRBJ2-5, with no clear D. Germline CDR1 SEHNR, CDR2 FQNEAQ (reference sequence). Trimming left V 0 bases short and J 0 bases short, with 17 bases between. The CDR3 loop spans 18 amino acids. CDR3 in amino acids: CASSLATAWKQYQETQYF. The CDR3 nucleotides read TGTGCCAGCAGCTTAGCCACAGCATGGAAGCAGTACCAAGAGACCCAGTACTTC.

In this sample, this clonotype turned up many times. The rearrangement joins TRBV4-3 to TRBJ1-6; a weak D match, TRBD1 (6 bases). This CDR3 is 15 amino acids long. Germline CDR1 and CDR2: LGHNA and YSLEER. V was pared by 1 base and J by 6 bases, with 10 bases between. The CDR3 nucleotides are TGCGCCAGCAGCCAAGGGTACAGGGCTAATTCACCCCTCCACTTT. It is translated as CASSQGYRANSPLHF.

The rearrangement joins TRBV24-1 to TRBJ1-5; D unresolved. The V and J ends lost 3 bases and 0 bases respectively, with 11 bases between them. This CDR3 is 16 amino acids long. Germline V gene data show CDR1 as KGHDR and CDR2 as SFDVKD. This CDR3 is CATSDGYGHSNQPQHF. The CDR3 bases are TGTGCCACCAGTGATGGATACGGCCATAGCAATCAGCCCCAGCATTTT.

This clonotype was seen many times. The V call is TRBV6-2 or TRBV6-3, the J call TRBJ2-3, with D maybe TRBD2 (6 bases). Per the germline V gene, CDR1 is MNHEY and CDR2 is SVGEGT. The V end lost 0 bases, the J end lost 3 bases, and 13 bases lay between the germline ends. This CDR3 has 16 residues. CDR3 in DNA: TGTGCCAGCAGTTACTCATCCGCGGGGAAGACAGATACGCAGTATTTT. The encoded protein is CASSYSSAGKTDTQYF.